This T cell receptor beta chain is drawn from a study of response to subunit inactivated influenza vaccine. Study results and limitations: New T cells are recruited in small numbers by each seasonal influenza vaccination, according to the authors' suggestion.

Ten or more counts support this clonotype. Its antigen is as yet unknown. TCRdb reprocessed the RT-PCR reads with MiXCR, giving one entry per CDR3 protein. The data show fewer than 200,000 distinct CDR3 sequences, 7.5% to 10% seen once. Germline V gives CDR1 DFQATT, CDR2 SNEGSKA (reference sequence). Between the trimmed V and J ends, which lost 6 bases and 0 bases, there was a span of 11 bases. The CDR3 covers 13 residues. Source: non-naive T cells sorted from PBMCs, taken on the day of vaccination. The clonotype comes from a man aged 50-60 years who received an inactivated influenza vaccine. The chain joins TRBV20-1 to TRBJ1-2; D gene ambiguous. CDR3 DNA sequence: TGCAGTGCCAAAGGAGGTACTAACTATGGCTACACCTTC. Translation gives CSAKGGTNYGYTF.